The 14 T cell receptor beta chains below come from one sample, sequenced in a study of blood T cell repertoires in COVID-19. Here immunoSEQ multiplex PCR was the method, and the copy in TCRdb shows in-frame clones only, minus some. The sample includes about 120,000 clones, roughly 84% of them seen just once. The specimen was peripheral blood. The receptors were gathered from a man in his fifties or sixties with acute or convalescent COVID-19.

The chain uses TRBV7-9 and TRBJ1-2; D not resolved. CDR1 is SEHNR and CDR2 is FQNEAQ in the germline V gene (reference sequence). This CDR3 spans 13 amino acids. Trimming stripped 5 bases from V and 6 bases from J, with 13 bases between. CDR3 bases: TGTGCCAGCAGCCTCCCACAGTGGGATGGCTACACCTTC. Protein sequence: CASSLPQWDGYTF. The entire variable domain, with the rest obtained from reference TRBV7-9 and TRBJ1-2, is as follows: DTGVSQNPRHKITKRGQNVTFRCDPISEHNRLYWYRQTLGQGPEFLTYFQNEAQLEKSRLLSDRFSAERPKGSFSTLEIQRTEQGDSAMYLCASSLPQWDGYTFGSGTRLTVV.

The chain uses TRBV28 and TRBJ1-1; TRBD1 matches 8 bases. Per germline, CDR1 MDHEN and CDR2 SYDVKM. V lost 5 bases and J lost 5; bases outside the gene matches: 7. CDR3 length: 14 amino acids. For the CDR3, the DNA is TGTGCCAGCAGTAGACAGGGGTTAGGTACTGAAGCTTTCTTT. Amino acid sequence: CASSRQGLGTEAFF.

The chain has TRBV27 and TRBJ1-1, with D unresolved. V was cut by 5 bases and J by 4 bases, with 8 bases left in between. The CDR3 spans 12 residues. Germline V gene lookup returns CDR1 MNHEY and CDR2 SMNVEV (reference sequence). The CDR3 nucleotides read TGTGCCAGCAGTCCCCGGGGCACTGAAGCTTTCTTT. Its translation is CASSPRGTEAFF.

The chain links TRBV3-1 (or the pseudogene TRBV3-2) to TRBJ2-6, with 9 nucleotides matching TRBD1. The V gene end was trimmed by 1 base and the J gene end by 1 base; junction bases not matched to a gene: 8. The germline gives CDR1 LGHDT, CDR2 YNNKEL (reference sequence). CDR3 length: 19 amino acids. The chain's CDR3 is CASSQVGGQGSSGANVLTF. The CDR3 nucleotides read TGTGCCAGCAGCCAAGTGGGGGGACAGGGATCTTCTGGGGCCAACGTCCTGACTTTC.

Only a few counts were recorded for this clone. The gene calls are TRBV5-1 and TRBJ1-2; D gene uncertain. The CDR3 totals 14 residues. Germline lookup yields CDR1 SGHRS and CDR2 YFSETQ. V lost 0 bases, J lost 8 bases, and 14 bases lay in between. This chain's CDR3 is CASSLVGSEGGYTF. The CDR3 bases are TGCGCCAGCAGCTTGGTGGGGTCAGAGGGAGGCTACACCTTC.

The chain uses TRBV7-3 and TRBJ2-1; 9 bases line up with TRBD2. This CDR3 comprises 15 residues. The V segment lost 3 bases and the J segment 7 bases; nucleotides outside the gene matches: 7. The germline CDR1 and CDR2 sequences are SGHTA and FQGTGA. The DNA for the CDR3 is TGTGCCAGCAGCTTGCAGGCGGGAGGGATAAATGAGCAGTTCTTC. This gives the protein CASSLQAGGINEQFF.

The chain combines TRBV19 with TRBJ2-1, with 11 bases matching TRBD2. The V segment lost 3 bases and the J segment 8 bases; nucleotides outside the gene matches: 6. The CDR3 covers 15 residues. Per the germline V gene, CDR1 is LNHDA and CDR2 is SQIVND (reference sequence). CDR3 protein: CASSITSGSLDEQFF. CDR3 DNA: TGTGCCAGTAGTATCACTAGCGGGAGCTTAGATGAGCAGTTCTTC.

The V call is TRBV19, the J call TRBJ2-7; 10 positions match TRBD1. Germline loops: CDR1 LNHDA, CDR2 SQIVND (reference sequence). CDR3 length equals 15 residues. J lost 2 bases, V lost 5 bases, and 6 bases had no gene match. The CDR3 here is CASSAGTGAPYEQYF. The CDR3, as DNA: TGTGCCAGTAGTGCCGGGACAGGGGCGCCCTACGAGCAGTACTTC.

The V call is TRBV5-1, the J call TRBJ1-2; tentative D call: TRBD1 (5 bases). The CDR3 spans 14 residues. The germline CDR1 and CDR2 sequences are SGHRS and YFSETQ. V was trimmed by 4 bases and J by 8 bases, leaving 18 bases between them. The CDR3 loop is CASSRGLGGDGYTF. The DNA of the CDR3 is TGCGCCAGCAGCCGGGGTTTGGGGGGAGACGGCTACACCTTC.

This CDR3 reads CASKIQGEYEQYF. The CDR3 DNA reads TGTGCCAGCAAGATTCAGGGGGAGTACGAGCAGTACTTC. V usage is TRBV7-9 and J usage is TRBJ2-7, with 7 positions matching TRBD1. The length of the CDR3 is 13 residues. J was trimmed by 4 bases and V by 7 bases; bases with no gene match: 7. CDR1 is SEHNR and CDR2 is FQNEAQ in the germline V gene (reference sequence).

The sample holds one count of this clone. V gene TRBV28 combines with J gene TRBJ1-6; D gene ambiguous. This CDR3 spans 13 amino acids. The germline V gene has CDR1 MDHEN and CDR2 SYDVKM. V was trimmed by 10 bases and J by 1 base, leaving 8 bases between them. This chain's CDR3 is CATEASYNSPLHF. As DNA, the CDR3 is TGTGCCACCGAGGCTTCCTATAATTCACCCCTCCACTTT.

The V call is TRBV20-1, the J call TRBJ2-7, with D uncertain. Trimming took off 3 bases at V and 3 bases at J, with 9 bases between the two ends. The CDR3 sequence is 12 residues long. Germline-derived CDR1 and CDR2 are DFQATT and SNEGSKA (reference sequence). CDR3 sequence: CSASQADYEQYF. CDR3 nucleotide sequence: TGCAGTGCTAGTCAGGCCGACTACGAGCAGTACTTC.

The rearrangement joins TRBV19 to TRBJ2-1; TRBD2 matches at 7 bases. Germline values: CDR1 LNHDA, CDR2 SQIVND (reference sequence). V was clipped by 11 bases and J by 3 bases; unmatched bases: 10. The CDR3 has 14 residues. CDR3: CASLGASGYNEQFF. The CDR3, as DNA: TGTGCCTCCCTCGGGGCTAGCGGCTACAATGAGCAGTTCTTC.

The rearrangement joins TRBV24-1 to TRBJ2-3; D is unresolved. Trimming took 2 bases from V and 2 from J, leaving 16 bases between them. From germline, CDR1 is KGHDR and CDR2 SFDVKD. The CDR3 covers 17 residues. CDR3 nucleotide sequence: TGTGCCACCAGTGATTCCCCAGGCCCCCGGTCCACAGATACGCAGTATTTT. Its translation: CATSDSPGPRSTDTQYF.